Sequencing of this T cell receptor beta chain was carried out in a study of T cell repertoires in cytomegalovirus infection. Overall study results and limits: Summed public TCR beta family frequency identified CMV carriers bearing the relevant HLA.

TCRdb itself ran the reads through MiXCR, one entry per CDR3 protein. The sample has approximately 310,000 distinct CDR3 sequences, approximately 25% seen once. This clonotype appeared many times. Its antigen is currently unknown. This CDR3 comprises 14 residues. V gave up 0 bases and J gave up 6 bases, with 13 bases separating them. Germline CDR1 is SGHRS and CDR2 is YFSETQ. This specimen consisted of cultured PBMCs, obtained from culture after CMV antigen stimulation. The sequence was collected from a human donor in good health (CMV status not recorded). Some clones in this sample may be carry-over from other donors' samples. This chain links TRBV5-1 with TRBJ2-7; no definite D call. CDR3 nucleotides: TGCGCCAGCAGCTTGGAAAGGATCCCGGGCGAGCAGTACTTC. This encodes CASSLERIPGEQYF.